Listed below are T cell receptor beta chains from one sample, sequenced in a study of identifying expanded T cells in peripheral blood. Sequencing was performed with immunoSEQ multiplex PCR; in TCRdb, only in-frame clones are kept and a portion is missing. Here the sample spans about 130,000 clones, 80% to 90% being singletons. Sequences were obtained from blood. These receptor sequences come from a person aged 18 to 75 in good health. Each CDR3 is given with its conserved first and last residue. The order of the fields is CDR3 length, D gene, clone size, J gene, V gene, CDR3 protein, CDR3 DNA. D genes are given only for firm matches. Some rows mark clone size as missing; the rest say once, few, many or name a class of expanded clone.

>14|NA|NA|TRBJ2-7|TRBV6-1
CASTLRGVSYEQYF
TGTGCCAGCACCCTGAGGGGGGTCTCCTACGAGCAGTACTTC
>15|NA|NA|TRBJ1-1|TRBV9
CASSPRTDMNTEAFF
TGTGCCAGCAGCCCTCGGACAGATATGAACACTGAAGCTTTCTTT
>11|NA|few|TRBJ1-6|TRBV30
CAWVRQRTLHF
TGTGCCTGGGTCAGACAGAGAACCCTCCACTTT
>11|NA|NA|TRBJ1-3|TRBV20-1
CSAFAGNTIYF
TGCAGTGCGTTTGCTGGAAACACCATATATTTT
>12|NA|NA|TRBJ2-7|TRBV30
CAWSPGLYEQYF
TGTGCCTGGAGTCCCGGATTGTACGAGCAGTACTTC
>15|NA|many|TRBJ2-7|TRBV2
CASSEVWLSRYEQYF
TGTGCCAGCAGTGAAGTTTGGTTGAGTCGCTACGAGCAGTACTTC
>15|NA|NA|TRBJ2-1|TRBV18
CASSPGAETYNEQFF
TGTGCCAGCTCACCAGGGGCAGAGACCTACAATGAGCAGTTCTTC
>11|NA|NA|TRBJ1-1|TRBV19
CATRMNTEAFF
TGTGCCACCCGAATGAACACTGAAGCTTTCTTT
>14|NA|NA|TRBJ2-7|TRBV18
CASSPGHHVSEQYF
TGTGCCAGCTCACCGGGACACCACGTCTCCGAGCAGTACTTC
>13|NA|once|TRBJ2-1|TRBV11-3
CASSLAVYNEQFF
TGTGCCAGCAGCTTAGCCGTCTACAATGAGCAGTTCTTC
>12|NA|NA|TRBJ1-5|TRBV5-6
CASSSPHQPQHF
TGTGCCAGCAGCTCACCCCATCAGCCCCAGCATTTT
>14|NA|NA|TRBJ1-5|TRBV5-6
CASSGFGGGQPQHF
TGTGCCAGCAGCGGATTCGGGGGCGGTCAGCCCCAGCATTTT
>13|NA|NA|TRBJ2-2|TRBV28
CASSLRRAGELFF
TGTGCCAGCAGTTTGCGGAGGGCCGGGGAGCTGTTTTTT
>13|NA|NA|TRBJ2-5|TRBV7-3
CASSWTPQETQYF
TGTGCCAGCAGCTGGACACCTCAAGAGACCCAGTACTTC
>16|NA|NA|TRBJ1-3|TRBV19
CASSLPPVFSGNTIYF
TGTGCCAGTAGTTTACCCCCCGTCTTCTCTGGAAACACCATATATTTT
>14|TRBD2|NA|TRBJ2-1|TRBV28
CASSLASGANEQFF
TGTGCCAGCAGTTTGGCTAGCGGGGCCAATGAGCAGTTCTTC